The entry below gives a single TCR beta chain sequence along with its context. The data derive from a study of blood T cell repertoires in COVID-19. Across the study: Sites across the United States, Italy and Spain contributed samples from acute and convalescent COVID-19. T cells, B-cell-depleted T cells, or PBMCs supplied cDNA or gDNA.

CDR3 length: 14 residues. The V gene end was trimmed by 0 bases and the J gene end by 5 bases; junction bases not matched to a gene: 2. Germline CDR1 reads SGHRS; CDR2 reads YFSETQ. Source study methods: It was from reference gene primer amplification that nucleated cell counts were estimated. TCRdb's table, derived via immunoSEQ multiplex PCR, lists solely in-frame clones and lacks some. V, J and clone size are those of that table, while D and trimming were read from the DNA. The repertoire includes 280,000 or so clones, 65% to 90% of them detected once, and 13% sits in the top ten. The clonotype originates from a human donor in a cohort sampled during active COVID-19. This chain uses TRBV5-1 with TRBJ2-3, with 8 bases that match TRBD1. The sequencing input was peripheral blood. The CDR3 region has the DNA TGCGCCAGCAGCTTGGGACAGGGGATAGATACGCAGTATTTT. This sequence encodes CASSLGQGIDTQYF. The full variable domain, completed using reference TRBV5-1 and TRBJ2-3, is KAGVTQTPRYLIKTRGQQVTLSCSPISGHRSVSWYQQTPGQGLQFLFEYFSETQRNKGNFPGRFSGRQFSNSRSEMNVSTLELGDSALYLCASSLGQGIDTQYFGPGTRLTVL.